Listed here is a single TCR beta chain. The antigen is undetermined. This sample is part of a study of persistence of HIV-infected CD4 T cells. Study-wide results and caveats: Antigen-responding cells were enriched for degenerate expanded CDR3beta sequences. The rare CMV-responding cells with HIV-1 proviruses were not separately TCR-sequenced.

An overlapping HIV-1 Gag peptide pool stimulated these cells at 0.95 to 1 ug/peptide/mL. Memory cells lacking CD40L and CD69 with high CD45RO were sorted. Donors had CD4+ T cell counts above 400 cells/uL and were CMV-seropositive. The libraries were made with immunoSEQ version 4 in survey mode. Generated by immunoSEQ multiplex PCR, the TCRdb table keeps only in-frame clones and is missing some. The sample shows about 36,000 clones, approximately 85% of them seen only once. The CDR3 spans 14 residues. The sequence derives from an adult with HIV. The donor label of this sample is uncertain. Specimen: cultured CD4+ T cells from PBMCs, collected from a patient who received antiretroviral therapy. This sequence joins TRBV21-1 and TRBJ1-2; TRBD1 is the table's D call and was not checked against the DNA. TRBV21-1 is a pseudogene. DNA of the CDR3: TGTGCCAGCAGCAAATTGGGGCAGCACTATGGCTACACCTTC. This encodes CASSKLGQHYGYTF.